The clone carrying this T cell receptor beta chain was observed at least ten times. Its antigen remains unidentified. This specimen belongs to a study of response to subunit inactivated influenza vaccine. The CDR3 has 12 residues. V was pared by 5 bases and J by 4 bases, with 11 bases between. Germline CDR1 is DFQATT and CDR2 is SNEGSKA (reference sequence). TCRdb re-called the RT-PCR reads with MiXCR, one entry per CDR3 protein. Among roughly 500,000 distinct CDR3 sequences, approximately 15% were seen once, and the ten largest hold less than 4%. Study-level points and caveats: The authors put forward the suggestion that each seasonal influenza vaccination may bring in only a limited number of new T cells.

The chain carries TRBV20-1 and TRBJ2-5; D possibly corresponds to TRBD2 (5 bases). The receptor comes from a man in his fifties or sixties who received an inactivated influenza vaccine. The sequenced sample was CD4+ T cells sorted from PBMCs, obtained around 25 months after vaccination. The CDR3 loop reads CSAPGLGETQYF. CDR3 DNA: TGCAGTGCTCCAGGACTGGGAGAGACCCAGTACTTC.